This T cell receptor beta chain emerged from a study of blood T cell repertoires in COVID-19. Overall study: Italy, Spain and the United States were the sources of the convalescent and acute COVID-19 samples. PBMCs, B-cell-depleted T cells, or T cells provided the cDNA or gDNA that made up the material.

This clone has only one observation. Recruitment covered about two dozen US areas and drew participants whose ages spanned roughly 18 to 100 years. There are 16 residues in the CDR3. V dropped 1 base and J dropped 5; count of bases not matched to a gene: 8. From germline, CDR1 is MGHDK and CDR2 SYGVNS. Under the authors' procedure: The authors estimated nucleated cell counts from reference gene primer amplification. Method: immunoSEQ multiplex PCR; TCRdb's copy keeps in-frame clones and lacks some. The V and J calls and clone size are taken from that table; D and trimming were inferred from the DNA. The sample lists 200,000 to 250,000 clones; 65% to 85% were seen once.

V is TRBV25-1 and J is TRBJ2-1, with 7 bases fitting TRBD2. The sequence was obtained from a woman aged 40 to 50 who had recovered from COVID-19. Material: PBMCs or T cells enriched from blood (not recorded which). Written as DNA, the CDR3 is TGTGCCAGCAGTGAATTCTGGGGCGGGAGTGACAATGAGCAGTTCTTC. It is translated as CASSEFWGGSDNEQFF.